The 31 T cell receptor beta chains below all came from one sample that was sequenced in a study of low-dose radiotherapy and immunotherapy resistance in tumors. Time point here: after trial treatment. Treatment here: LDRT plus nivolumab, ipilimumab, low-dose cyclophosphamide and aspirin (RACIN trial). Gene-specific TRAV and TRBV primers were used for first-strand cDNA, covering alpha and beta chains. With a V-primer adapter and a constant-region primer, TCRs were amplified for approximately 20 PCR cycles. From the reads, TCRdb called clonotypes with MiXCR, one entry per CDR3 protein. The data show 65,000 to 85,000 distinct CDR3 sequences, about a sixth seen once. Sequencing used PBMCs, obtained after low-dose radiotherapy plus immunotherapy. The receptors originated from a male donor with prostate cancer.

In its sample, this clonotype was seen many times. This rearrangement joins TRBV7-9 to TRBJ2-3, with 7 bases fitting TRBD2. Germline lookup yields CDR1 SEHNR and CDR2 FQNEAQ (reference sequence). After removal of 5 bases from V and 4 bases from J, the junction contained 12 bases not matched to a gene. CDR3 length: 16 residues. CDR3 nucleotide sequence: TGTGCCAGCAGCCTCGGACTAGTCGGGGCCCCAGATACGCAGTATTTT. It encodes CASSLGLVGAPDTQYF.

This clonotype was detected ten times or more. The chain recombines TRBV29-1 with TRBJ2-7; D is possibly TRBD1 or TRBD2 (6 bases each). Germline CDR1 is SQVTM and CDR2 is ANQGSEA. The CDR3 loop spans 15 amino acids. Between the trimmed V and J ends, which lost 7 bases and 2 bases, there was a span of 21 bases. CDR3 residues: CSALGGGRSTYEQYF. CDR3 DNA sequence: TGCAGCGCCCTAGGAGGGGGGAGGTCAACCTACGAGCAGTACTTC.

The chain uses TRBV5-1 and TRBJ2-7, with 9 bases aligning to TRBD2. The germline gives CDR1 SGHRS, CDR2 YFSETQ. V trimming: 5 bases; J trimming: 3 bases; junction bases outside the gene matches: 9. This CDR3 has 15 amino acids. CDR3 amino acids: CASSWLAGRGYEQYF. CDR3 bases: TGCGCCAGCAGTTGGCTAGCGGGGCGCGGCTACGAGCAGTACTTC.

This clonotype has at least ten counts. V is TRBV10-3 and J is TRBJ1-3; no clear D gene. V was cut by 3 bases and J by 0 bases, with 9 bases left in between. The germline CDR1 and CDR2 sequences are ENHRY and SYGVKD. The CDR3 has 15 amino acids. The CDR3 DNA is TGTGCCATCAGTGATGACGGGAGCTCTGGAAACACCATATATTTT. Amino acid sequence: CAISDDGSSGNTIYF.

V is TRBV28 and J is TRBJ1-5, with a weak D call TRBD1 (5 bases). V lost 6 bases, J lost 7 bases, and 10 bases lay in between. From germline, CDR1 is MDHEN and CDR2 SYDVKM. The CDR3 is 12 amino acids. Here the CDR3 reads CASSLRVQPQHF. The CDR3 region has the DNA TGTGCCAGCAGCCTCAGGGTACAGCCCCAGCATTTT.

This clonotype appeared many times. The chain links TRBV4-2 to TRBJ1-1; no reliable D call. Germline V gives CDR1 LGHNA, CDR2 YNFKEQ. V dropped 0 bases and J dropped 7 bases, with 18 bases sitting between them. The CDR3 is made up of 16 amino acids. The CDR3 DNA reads TGTGCCAGCAGCCAAGAAGGGCAAGGGTTTGGTCGTGAAGCTTTCTTT. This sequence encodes CASSQEGQGFGREAFF.

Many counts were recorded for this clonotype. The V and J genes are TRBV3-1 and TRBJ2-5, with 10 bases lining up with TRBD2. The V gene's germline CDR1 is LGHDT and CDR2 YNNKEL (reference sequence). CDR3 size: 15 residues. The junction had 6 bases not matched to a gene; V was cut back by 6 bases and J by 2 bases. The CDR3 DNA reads TGTGCCAGCAGTCGCGGGACTAGCGCGCAAGAGACCCAGTACTTC. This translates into CASSRGTSAQETQYF.

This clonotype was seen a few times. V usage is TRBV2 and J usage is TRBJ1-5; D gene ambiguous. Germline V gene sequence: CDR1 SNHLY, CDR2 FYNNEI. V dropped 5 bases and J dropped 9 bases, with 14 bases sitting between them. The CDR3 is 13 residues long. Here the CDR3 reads CASSPESNVPQHF. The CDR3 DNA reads TGTGCCAGCAGTCCGGAGAGTAATGTGCCCCAGCATTTT.

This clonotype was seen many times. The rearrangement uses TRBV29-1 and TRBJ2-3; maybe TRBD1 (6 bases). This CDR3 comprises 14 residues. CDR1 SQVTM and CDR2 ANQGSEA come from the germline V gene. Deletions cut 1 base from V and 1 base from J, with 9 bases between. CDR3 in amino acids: CSVEGPGGTDTQYF. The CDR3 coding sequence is TGCAGCGTTGAAGGCCCAGGGGGCACAGATACGCAGTATTTT.

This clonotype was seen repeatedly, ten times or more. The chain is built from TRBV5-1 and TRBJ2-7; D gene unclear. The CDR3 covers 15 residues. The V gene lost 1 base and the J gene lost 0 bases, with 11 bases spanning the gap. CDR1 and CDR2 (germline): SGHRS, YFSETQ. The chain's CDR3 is CASSLPQASSYEQYF. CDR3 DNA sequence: TGCGCCAGCAGCTTGCCTCAGGCAAGCTCCTACGAGCAGTACTTC.

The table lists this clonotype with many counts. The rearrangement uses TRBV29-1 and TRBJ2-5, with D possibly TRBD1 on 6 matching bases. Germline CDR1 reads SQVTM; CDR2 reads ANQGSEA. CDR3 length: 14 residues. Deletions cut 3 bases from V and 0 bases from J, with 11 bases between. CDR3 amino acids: CSVDKDSNQETQYF. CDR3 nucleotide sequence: TGCAGCGTTGATAAGGACAGTAACCAAGAGACCCAGTACTTC.

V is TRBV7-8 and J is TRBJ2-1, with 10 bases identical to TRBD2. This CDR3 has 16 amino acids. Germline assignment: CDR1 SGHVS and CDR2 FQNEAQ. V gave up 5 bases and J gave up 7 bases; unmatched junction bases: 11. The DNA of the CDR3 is TGTGCCAGCAGCATAGGGTCTAGCGGGAGTCGAAATGAGCAGTTCTTC. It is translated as CASSIGSSGSRNEQFF.

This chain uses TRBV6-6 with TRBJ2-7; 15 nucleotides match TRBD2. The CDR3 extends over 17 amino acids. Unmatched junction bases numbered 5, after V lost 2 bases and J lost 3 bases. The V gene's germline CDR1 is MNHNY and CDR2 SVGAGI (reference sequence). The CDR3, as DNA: TGTGCCAGCAGTTACCCAGGGACTAGCGGGAGGTACTACGAGCAGTACTTC. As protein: CASSYPGTSGRYYEQYF.

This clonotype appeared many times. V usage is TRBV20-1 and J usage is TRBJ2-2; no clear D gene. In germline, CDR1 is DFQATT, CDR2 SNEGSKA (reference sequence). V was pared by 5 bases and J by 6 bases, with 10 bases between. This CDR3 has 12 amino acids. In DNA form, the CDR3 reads TGCAGTGCTCCGGACCAACCCGGGGAGCTGTTTTTT. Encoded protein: CSAPDQPGELFF.

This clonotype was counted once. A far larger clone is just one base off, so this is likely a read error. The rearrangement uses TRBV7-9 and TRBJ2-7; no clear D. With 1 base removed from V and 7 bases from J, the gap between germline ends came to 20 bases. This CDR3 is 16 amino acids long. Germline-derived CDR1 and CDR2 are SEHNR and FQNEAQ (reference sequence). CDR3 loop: CASSLGGYGGYNEQYF. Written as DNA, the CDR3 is TGTGCCAGCAGCTTAGGGGGTTATGGCGGTTACAATGAGCAGTACTTC.

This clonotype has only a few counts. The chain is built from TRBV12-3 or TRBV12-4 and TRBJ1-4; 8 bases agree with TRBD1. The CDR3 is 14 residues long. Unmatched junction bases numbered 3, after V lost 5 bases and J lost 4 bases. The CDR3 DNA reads TGTGCCAGCAGTCAGGGGGCCCATAATGAAAAACTGTTTTTT. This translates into CASSQGAHNEKLFF.

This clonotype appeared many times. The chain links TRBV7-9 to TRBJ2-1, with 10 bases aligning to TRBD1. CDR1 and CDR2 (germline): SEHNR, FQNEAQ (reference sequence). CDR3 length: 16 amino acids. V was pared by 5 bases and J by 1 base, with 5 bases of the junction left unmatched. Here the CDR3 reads CASSTTGGASYNEQFF. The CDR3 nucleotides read TGTGCCAGCAGCACGACAGGGGGCGCGTCCTACAATGAGCAGTTCTTC. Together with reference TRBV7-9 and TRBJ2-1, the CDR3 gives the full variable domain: DTGVSQNPRHKITKRGQNVTFRCDPISEHNRLYWYRQTLGQGPEFLTYFQNEAQLEKSRLLSDRFSAERPKGSFSTLEIQRTEQGDSAMYLCASSTTGGASYNEQFFGPGTRLTVL.

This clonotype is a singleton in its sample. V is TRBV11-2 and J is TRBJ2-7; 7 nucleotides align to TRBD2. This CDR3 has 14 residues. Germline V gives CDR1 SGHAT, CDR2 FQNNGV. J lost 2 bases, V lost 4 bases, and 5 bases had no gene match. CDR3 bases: TGTGCCAGCAGCTCCACTAGCGTAGCCTACGAGCAGTACTTC. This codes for CASSSTSVAYEQYF.

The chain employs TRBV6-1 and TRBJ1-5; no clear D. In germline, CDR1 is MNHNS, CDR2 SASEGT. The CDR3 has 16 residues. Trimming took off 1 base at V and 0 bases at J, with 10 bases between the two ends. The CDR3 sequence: CASSEGHQYSNQPQHF. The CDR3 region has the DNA TGTGCCAGCAGTGAAGGACACCAATATAGCAATCAGCCCCAGCATTTT.

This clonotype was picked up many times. The CDR3 bases are TGTGCCAGCAGCTTAAATCTCGGACAGGGTCAGCCCCAGCATTTT. Protein: CASSLNLGQGQPQHF. V and J are TRBV7-2 and TRBJ1-5, with 8 bases identical to TRBD1. CDR3 length: 15 residues. Germline-derived CDR1 and CDR2 are SGHTA and FQGNSA. V was pared by 2 bases and J by 6 bases, with 6 bases of the junction left unmatched.

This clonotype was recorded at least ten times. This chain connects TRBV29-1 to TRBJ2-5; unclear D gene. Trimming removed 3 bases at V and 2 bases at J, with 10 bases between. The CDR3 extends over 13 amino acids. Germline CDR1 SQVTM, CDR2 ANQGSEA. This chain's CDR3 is CSVDLAPQETQYF. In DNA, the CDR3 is TGCAGCGTTGACTTAGCCCCGCAAGAGACCCAGTACTTC.

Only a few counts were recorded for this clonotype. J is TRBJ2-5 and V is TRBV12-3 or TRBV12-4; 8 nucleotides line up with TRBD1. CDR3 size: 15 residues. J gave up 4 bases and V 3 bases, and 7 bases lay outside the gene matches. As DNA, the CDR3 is TGTGCCAGCAGTTTCGCCGGGACAGGCAGAGAGACCCAGTACTTC. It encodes CASSFAGTGRETQYF.

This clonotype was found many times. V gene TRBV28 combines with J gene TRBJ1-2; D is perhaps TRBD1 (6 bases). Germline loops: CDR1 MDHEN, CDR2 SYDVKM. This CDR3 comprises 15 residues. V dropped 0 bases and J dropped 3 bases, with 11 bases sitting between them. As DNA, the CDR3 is TGTGCCAGCAGTTTATGGGGGGCTTCAGACTATGGCTACACCTTC. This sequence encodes CASSLWGASDYGYTF.

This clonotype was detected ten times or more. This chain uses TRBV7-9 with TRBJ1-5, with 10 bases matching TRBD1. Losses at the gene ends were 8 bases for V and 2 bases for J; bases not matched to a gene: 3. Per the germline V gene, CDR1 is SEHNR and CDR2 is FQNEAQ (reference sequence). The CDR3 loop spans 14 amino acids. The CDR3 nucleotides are TGTGCCAGCGGACAGGGGGGAGGCAATCAGCCCCAGCATTTT. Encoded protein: CASGQGGGNQPQHF. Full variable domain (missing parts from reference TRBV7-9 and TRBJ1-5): DTGVSQNPRHKITKRGQNVTFRCDPISEHNRLYWYRQTLGQGPEFLTYFQNEAQLEKSRLLSDRFSAERPKGSFSTLEIQRTEQGDSAMYLCASGQGGGNQPQHFGDGTRLSIL.

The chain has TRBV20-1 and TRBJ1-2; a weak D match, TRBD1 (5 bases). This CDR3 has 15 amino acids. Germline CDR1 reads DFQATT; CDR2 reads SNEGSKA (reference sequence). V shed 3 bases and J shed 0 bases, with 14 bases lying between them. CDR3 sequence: CSARGGGGTNYGYTF. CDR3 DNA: TGCAGTGCTAGGGGAGGTGGGGGAACTAACTATGGCTACACCTTC.

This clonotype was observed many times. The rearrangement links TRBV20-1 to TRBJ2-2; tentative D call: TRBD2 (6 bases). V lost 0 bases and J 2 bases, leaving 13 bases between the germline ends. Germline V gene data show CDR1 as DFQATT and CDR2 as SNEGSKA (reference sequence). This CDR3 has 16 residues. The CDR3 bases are TGCAGTGCTAGAGATGTGGGACTGCAAAACACCGGGGAGCTGTTTTTT. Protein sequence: CSARDVGLQNTGELFF.

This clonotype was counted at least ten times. The CDR3 region is CASSLAEGSYNEQFF. CDR3 nucleotides: TGTGCCAGCAGCTTAGCCGAGGGCTCCTACAATGAGCAGTTCTTC. The genes are TRBV11-2 and TRBJ2-1; possibly TRBD2 for D (5 bases). CDR1 SGHAT and CDR2 FQNNGV come from the germline V gene. CDR3 size: 15 residues. Trimming left V 1 base short and J 0 bases short, with 7 bases between.

In nucleotides, the CDR3 is TGTGCCAGCAGCCAAGGCAGGGGGCTGAAGACCCAGTACTTC. Translation: CASSQGRGLKTQYF. The chain recombines TRBV14 with TRBJ2-5, with 8 bases identical to TRBD1. This CDR3 region has 14 residues. CDR1 is SGHDN and CDR2 is FVKESK in the germline V gene. J was trimmed by 6 bases and V by 1 base; bases with no gene match: 4. The full variable domain, its missing parts supplied by reference TRBV14 and TRBJ2-5, is EAGVTQFPSHSVIEKGQTVTLRCDPISGHDNLYWYRRVMGKEIKFLLHFVKESKQDESGMPNNRFLAERTGGTYSTLKVQPAELEDSGVYFCASSQGRGLKTQYFGPGTRLLVL.

CDR3 coding DNA: TGTGCCAGCAGCCTTAACGCCTACGAGCAGTACTTC. Amino acids: CASSLNAYEQYF. The gene calls are TRBV2 and TRBJ2-7, with D hard to call. The CDR3 has 12 residues. Trimming took 6 bases from V and 2 from J, leaving 8 bases between them. CDR1 and CDR2 from the germline V gene are SNHLY and FYNNEI.

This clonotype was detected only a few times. CDR3 region: CAIRTSGSTDTQYF. In DNA form, the CDR3 reads TGTGCCATCAGGACTAGCGGGTCGACAGATACGCAGTATTTT. The rearrangement uses TRBV28 and TRBJ2-3, with 11 bases aligning to TRBD2. V dropped 10 bases and J dropped 3; count of bases not matched to a gene: 6. The CDR3 covers 14 residues. Germline V gives CDR1 MDHEN, CDR2 SYDVKM.

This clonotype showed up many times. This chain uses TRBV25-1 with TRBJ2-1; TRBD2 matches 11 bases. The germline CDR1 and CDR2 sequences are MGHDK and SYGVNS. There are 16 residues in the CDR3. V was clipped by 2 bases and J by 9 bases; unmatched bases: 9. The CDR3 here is CASSELRTSGFLEQFF. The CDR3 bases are TGTGCCAGCAGTGAACTACGGACTAGCGGGTTTCTTGAGCAGTTCTTC.